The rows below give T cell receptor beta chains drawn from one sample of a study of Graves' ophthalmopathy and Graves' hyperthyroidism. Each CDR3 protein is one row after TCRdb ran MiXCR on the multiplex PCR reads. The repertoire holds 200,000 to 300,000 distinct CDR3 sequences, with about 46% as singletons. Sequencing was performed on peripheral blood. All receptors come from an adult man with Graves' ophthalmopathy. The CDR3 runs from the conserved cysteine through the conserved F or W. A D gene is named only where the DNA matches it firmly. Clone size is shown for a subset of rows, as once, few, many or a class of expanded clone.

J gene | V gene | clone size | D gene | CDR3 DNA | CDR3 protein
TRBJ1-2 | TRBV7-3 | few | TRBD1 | TGTGCCAGCAGCTCTGGACAGGGGATCTATGGCTACACCTTC | CASSSGQGIYGYTF
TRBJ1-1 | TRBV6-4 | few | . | TGTGCCAGCAGTTCTACAGGGTATGAAGCTTTCTTT | CASSSTGYEAFF
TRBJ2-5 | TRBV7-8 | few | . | TGTGCCAGCAGCCGGGACCAAGAGACCCAGTACTTC | CASSRDQETQYF
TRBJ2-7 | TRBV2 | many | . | TGTGCCAGCAGGGGGCAGGGCAGCGAGCAGTACTTC | CASRGQGSEQYF
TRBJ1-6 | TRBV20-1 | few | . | TGCAGTGCTAGGGCGTTCGATAATTCACCCCTCCACTTT | CSARAFDNSPLHF
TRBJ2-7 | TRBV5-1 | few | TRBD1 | TGCGCCAGCAGCATCGGGGACAGCGGATACGAGCAGTACTTC | CASSIGDSGYEQYF
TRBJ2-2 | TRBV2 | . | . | TGTGCCAGCAGTAAGGGGATGGCAGCCAACACCGGGGAGCTGTTTTTT | CASSKGMAANTGELFF
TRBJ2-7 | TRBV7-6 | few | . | TGTGCCAGCAGCAACGACGGATTCGAGCAGTACTTC | CASSNDGFEQYF
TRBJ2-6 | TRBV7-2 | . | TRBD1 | TGTGCCAGCAGCTTACCAGGACCGGGACAGACCTCTGGGGCCAACGTCCTGACTTTC | CASSLPGPGQTSGANVLTF
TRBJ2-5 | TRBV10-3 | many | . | TGTGCCATCCGGGGCGGTCCCCAAGAGACCCAGTACTTC | CAIRGGPQETQYF
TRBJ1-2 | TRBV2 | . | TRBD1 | TGTGCCAGCAGTGTGGGACAGAATAGCCCCTATGGCTACACCTTC | CASSVGQNSPYGYTF
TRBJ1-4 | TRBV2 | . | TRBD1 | TGTGCCAGCAGGACAGGGGGCGTAGAAAAACTGTTTTTT | CASRTGGVEKLFF
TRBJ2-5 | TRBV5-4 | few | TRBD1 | TGTGCCAGCAGCCCAGGACAGGGAAGGGGTGGTGCCGAGAACCAGTACTTC | CASSPGQGRGGAENQYF
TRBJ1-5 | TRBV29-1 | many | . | TGCAGCGTTGGGACTCAGCCCCAGCATTTT | CSVGTQPQHF
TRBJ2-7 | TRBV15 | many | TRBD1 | TGTGCCACCAGCCCCCGGGACAGGGGATCCTACGAGCAGTACTTC | CATSPRDRGSYEQYF
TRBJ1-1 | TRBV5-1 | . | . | TGCGCCAGCAGCTTGGTTTTGGGGGAAGCTTTCTTT | CASSLVLGEAFF
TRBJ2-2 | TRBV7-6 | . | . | TGTGCCAGCAGGCCCTGGTCGACGGGGTATCCCGGGGAGCTGTTTTTT | CASRPWSTGYPGELFF
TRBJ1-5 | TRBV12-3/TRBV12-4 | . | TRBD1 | TGTGCCAGCAGTTTGGGGACAGGGAAACTCAATCAGCCCCAGCATTTT | CASSLGTGKLNQPQHF
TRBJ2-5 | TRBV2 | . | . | TGTGCCAGCAGTGTGTGGGAATGGGAGACCCAGTACTTC | CASSVWEWETQYF
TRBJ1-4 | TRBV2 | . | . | TGTGCCAGCAGACCAGGGAGGGGTGAAAAACTGTTTTTT | CASRPGRGEKLFF
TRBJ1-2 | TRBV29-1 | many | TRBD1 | TGCAGCGTGAAAGCAGGGGGCCCTGGCTACACCTTC | CSVKAGGPGYTF
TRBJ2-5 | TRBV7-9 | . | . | TGTGCCAGCAGCTTATCCCTTAGTCCACAAGAGACCCAGTACTTC | CASSLSLSPQETQYF